This entry is about one T cell receptor beta chain. Trimming cost V 2 bases and J 2 bases, with 15 bases left between them. This CDR3 is 16 amino acids long. Germline V CDR1 and CDR2: ENHRY, SYGVKD. These data belong to a study of blood T cell repertoires in COVID-19. Study background: Both acute and convalescent COVID-19 samples were obtained from the United States, Italy and Spain. From T cells, B-cell-depleted T cells, or PBMCs came the material, which was cDNA or gDNA.

Original processing methods: Amplification of reference gene primers was used by the study to estimate nucleated cell counts. Here immunoSEQ multiplex PCR was the method, and the copy in TCRdb shows in-frame clones only, minus some. That table is the source of V, J and clone size, and D and trimming were worked out from the DNA. The profile shows under 200,000 clones, over 80% of them singletons. This chain joins TRBV10-3 and TRBJ1-1; no reliable D call. Sequenced sample: peripheral blood. The sequence was collected from a woman in her sixties with acute or convalescent COVID-19. In DNA, the CDR3 is TGTGCCATCAGTGAGCCGGTCCGGGCGGGTAACACTGAAGCTTTCTTT. Residues: CAISEPVRAGNTEAFF.